The rows below give T cell receptor beta chains drawn from one sample of a study of blood T cell repertoires in COVID-19. Here immunoSEQ multiplex PCR was the method, and the copy in TCRdb shows in-frame clones only, minus some. Of about 120,000 clones listed, just under 85% are singletons. Source material: peripheral blood. These TCRs come from a man aged 65 to 85 with active or convalescent COVID-19. Each CDR3 is given with its conserved first and last residue. D genes are given only for firm matches.

>TRBV5-1|TRBJ1-1|TRBD1
TGCGCCAGCAGAACAGGGGGGGAGACTGAAGCTTTCTTT
CASRTGGETEAFF
>TRBV4-3|TRBJ2-1|TRBD2
TGCGCCAGCAGCCAAGATGGGAGGGGAGACAATGAGCAGTTCTTC
CASSQDGRGDNEQFF
>TRBV7-3|TRBJ2-6|.
TGTGCCAGCAGCTTCCACTCTGGGGCCAACGTCCTGACTTTC
CASSFHSGANVLTF
>TRBV9|TRBJ2-5|TRBD1
TGTGCCAGCAGCGTAGGACAGGGATCGCAAGAGACCCAGTACTTC
CASSVGQGSQETQYF
>TRBV19|TRBJ2-3|TRBD2
TGTGCCAGTAGTCAAGGGACTAGCGGGTTCACAGATACGCAGTATTTT
CASSQGTSGFTDTQYF
>TRBV10-3|TRBJ1-4|TRBD1
TGTGCCATCGGCGAAGGGACAGTTAATGAAAAACTGTTTTTT
CAIGEGTVNEKLFF
>TRBV20-1|TRBJ1-4|.
TGCAGTGCTAGTCCCCCCTTACTCGCTGCTAATGAAAAACTGTTTTTT
CSASPPLLAANEKLFF
>TRBV10-1|TRBJ2-7|TRBD2
TGCGCCAGCAGCGATTCGGGACTAGCGGGGACTATAGAGATCTACGAGCAGTACTTC
CASSDSGLAGTIEIYEQYF
>TRBV21-1|TRBJ2-7|.
TGTGCCAGCAGCTCGCCGGGGGGCTCCTACGAGCAGTACTTC
CASSSPGGSYEQYF
>TRBV24-1|TRBJ2-2|TRBD1
TGTGCCACCAGGGCCTCCGGGACAGCGATCGGCGGGGAGCTGTTTTTT
CATRASGTAIGGELFF
>TRBV3-1/TRBV3-2|TRBJ1-1|.
TGTGCCAGCAGCCAAGTGGGGAGGATCACTGAAGCTTTCTTT
CASSQVGRITEAFF
>TRBV12-3/TRBV12-4|TRBJ2-1|.
TGTGCCAGCAGCCTCTACCTAGGGGGAGAGCAGTTCTTC
CASSLYLGGEQFF
>TRBV9|TRBJ1-2|TRBD1
TGTGCCAGCAGTCCCATGCCGGCAGGGGGTGGCTACACCTTC
CASSPMPAGGGYTF
>TRBV4-3|TRBJ1-1|TRBD1
TGCGCCAGCAGCCCCCTGACAGGGGCGGTCACTGAAGCTTTCTTT
CASSPLTGAVTEAFF
>TRBV7-9|TRBJ1-2|.
TGTGCCAGCAGTCCGGAGGACTATGGCTACACCTTC
CASSPEDYGYTF
>TRBV5-4|TRBJ2-1|.
TGTGCCAGCAGCTTCGATTCTAGACTGAATGAGCAGTTCTTC
CASSFDSRLNEQFF
>TRBV24-1|TRBJ2-1|TRBD2
TGTGCCACCAGGCCCGGGACTAACAACAATGAGCAGTTCTTC
CATRPGTNNNEQFF
>TRBV5-6|TRBJ1-4|.
TGTGCCAGCAGCGTATCCGGGACAACTAATGAAAAACTGTTTTTT
CASSVSGTTNEKLFF
>TRBV11-2|TRBJ1-2|TRBD1
TGTGCCAGCAGCTTTCAAGGACAGGGGGACTATGGCTACACCTTC
CASSFQGQGDYGYTF
>TRBV7-9|TRBJ1-1|.
TGTGCCAGCACCTTAACAGAAATGAACACTGAAGCTTTCTTT
CASTLTEMNTEAFF
>TRBV19|TRBJ1-6|TRBD1
TGTGCCACCAAATCGCCAGGGGGAAATTCACCCCTCCACTTT
CATKSPGGNSPLHF